The 25 T cell receptor beta chains reported below all come from one sample, sequenced in a study of cytotoxic CD8 clonotypes in ibrutinib-treated CLL. Profiling relied on immunoSEQ multiplex PCR, and the TCRdb table lists in-frame clones only, not all of them. The data contain 250,000 to 350,000 clones, roughly 76% of them seen just once; the ten biggest clones take up about 5.3%. The sequences come from PBMCs, collected at disease progression, from a patient treated with ibrutinib. These receptors all come from a human donor with chronic lymphocytic leukemia.

This clone has just a few counts. The chain joins TRBV27 to TRBJ1-4; D is ambiguous. Deletions cut 5 bases from V and 5 bases from J, with 12 bases between. The germline CDR1 and CDR2 sequences are MNHEY and SMNVEV (reference sequence). This CDR3 comprises 14 residues. The CDR3 region is CASSRTGFNEKLFF. CDR3 DNA sequence: TGTGCCAGCAGTAGGACTGGGTTCAATGAAAAACTGTTTTTT.

The count of this clone is one. The chain carries TRBV5-1 and TRBJ2-7, with 7 positions matching TRBD1. V dropped 3 bases and J dropped 5; count of bases not matched to a gene: 8. Per germline, CDR1 SGHRS and CDR2 YFSETQ. There are 14 residues in the CDR3. CDR3 region: CASSSRQGRDEQYF. Written as DNA, the CDR3 is TGCGCCAGCAGCTCGAGACAGGGAAGGGACGAGCAGTACTTC.

The J gene is TRBJ2-2, the V gene TRBV2; D possibly corresponds to TRBD1 (5 bases). Germline V gene data show CDR1 as SNHLY and CDR2 as FYNNEI. V was trimmed by 5 bases and J by 0 bases, leaving 13 bases between them. This CDR3 is 16 amino acids long. CDR3 in DNA: TGTGCCAGCAGTCCTAGGGGTATCCCGAACACCGGGGAGCTGTTTTTT. It specifies CASSPRGIPNTGELFF.

V usage is TRBV9 and J usage is TRBJ2-3; the D call may be TRBD1 or TRBD2 (6 bases each). The CDR3 covers 15 residues. Trimming removed 0 bases at V and 8 bases at J, with 16 bases between. Germline V gene data show CDR1 as SGDLS and CDR2 as YYNGEE. The CDR3 DNA follows: TGTGCCAGCAGCGTAGACGGGGGCCCCGCGGGTACGCAGTATTTT. Its translation is CASSVDGGPAGTQYF.

V and J are TRBV7-6 and TRBJ1-1, with a possible D match to TRBD1 (6 bases). The germline V gene has CDR1 SGHVS and CDR2 FNYEAQ. Deletions cut 5 bases from V and 2 bases from J, with 12 bases between. The CDR3 consists of 14 residues. DNA for the CDR3: TGTGCCAGCAGCGTCGGGACACCCAACACTGAAGCTTTCTTT. Protein sequence: CASSVGTPNTEAFF. Based on the CDR3 plus reference TRBV7-6 and TRBJ1-1, the full variable domain is GAGVSQSPRYKVTKRGQDVALRCDPISGHVSLYWYRQALGQGPEFLTYFNYEAQQDKSGLPNDRFSAERPEGSISTLTIQRTEQRDSAMYRCASSVGTPNTEAFFGQGTRLTVV.

This rearrangement joins TRBV4-1 to TRBJ2-1; the D is unclear. This CDR3 has 11 amino acids. The germline V gene has CDR1 MGHRA and CDR2 YSYEKL. Deletions cut 1 base from V and 8 bases from J, with 3 bases between. The CDR3 bases are TGCGCCAGCAGCCAAGGCGATGAGCAGTTCTTC. As protein: CASSQGDEQFF.

The CDR3 spells CASSKGAPETQYF. DNA of the CDR3: TGTGCCAGCAGCAAAGGTGCTCCGGAGACCCAGTACTTC. The V gene is TRBV7-9, the J gene TRBJ2-5; D unresolved. With 5 bases removed from V and 5 bases from J, the gap between germline ends came to 12 bases. Germline V gene lookup returns CDR1 SEHNR and CDR2 FQNEAQ (reference sequence). The CDR3 spans 13 residues.

V gene TRBV5-1 combines with J gene TRBJ2-1, with a possible D match to TRBD1 (5 bases). CDR3 size: 14 residues. Trimming took 6 bases from V and 0 from J, leaving 10 bases between them. Germline V gene sequence: CDR1 SGHRS, CDR2 YFSETQ. CDR3 sequence: CASKEDSSYNEQFF. The CDR3 DNA is TGCGCCAGCAAAGAAGACAGCTCCTACAATGAGCAGTTCTTC.

This clone was observed a few times. This rearrangement joins TRBV5-1 to TRBJ1-4, with D uncertain. V gave up 5 bases and J gave up 3 bases, with 20 bases separating them. This CDR3 is built from 17 residues. Germline CDR1 SGHRS, CDR2 YFSETQ. CDR3 sequence (DNA): TGCGCCAGCAGTGGTGGCAGGAACTCGGTGGCTAATGAAAAACTGTTTTTT. Translation: CASSGGRNSVANEKLFF.

The J gene is TRBJ2-1, the V gene TRBV7-6; a possible D gene is TRBD1 (6 bases). Germline V gives CDR1 SGHVS, CDR2 FNYEAQ. The CDR3 sequence is 18 residues long. V was pared by 3 bases and J by 5 bases, with 23 bases between. The CDR3 coding sequence is TGTGCCAGCAGCTTTAGAGGCCCAACAGGGATGCGGGACAATGAGCAGTTCTTC. Translation gives CASSFRGPTGMRDNEQFF.

This clone was observed a single time. V is TRBV11-2 and J is TRBJ1-1; D is perhaps TRBD1 (5 bases). The CDR3 covers 16 residues. Trimming pared 0 bases from V and 7 bases from J, leaving 18 bases between. Germline V gives CDR1 SGHAT, CDR2 FQNNGV. The CDR3 nucleotides read TGTGCCAGCAGCTTAGATCGTAGGGGCGCGGGCCTTGAAGCTTTCTTT. It specifies CASSLDRRGAGLEAFF.

The gene calls are TRBV5-1 and TRBJ1-2; D remains unclear. Germline-derived CDR1 and CDR2 are SGHRS and YFSETQ. V lost 0 bases and J 7 bases, leaving 13 bases between the germline ends. The CDR3 is 14 amino acids. CDR3 in amino acids: CASSLDAALFGYTF. Here the CDR3 DNA reads TGCGCCAGCAGCTTGGACGCGGCCCTGTTTGGCTACACCTTC.

The rearrangement links TRBV19 to TRBJ2-7; 7 bases align to TRBD1. Trimming removed 5 bases from V and 0 bases from J; junction bases left unmatched: 1. Germline V gene lookup returns CDR1 LNHDA and CDR2 SQIVND (reference sequence). The CDR3 loop spans 13 amino acids. Here the CDR3 reads CASSPGGSYEQYF. Written as DNA, the CDR3 is TGTGCCAGTAGTCCAGGGGGCTCCTACGAGCAGTACTTC.

DNA for the CDR3: TGTGCCAGCGGGGCCGGGCTCGGCAATCAGCCCCAGCATTTT. This translates into CASGAGLGNQPQHF. The chain employs TRBV27 and TRBJ1-5; D may be TRBD1 (5 bases). Trimming left V 8 bases short and J 2 bases short, with 13 bases between. CDR3 length equals 14 residues. Germline V CDR1 and CDR2: MNHEY, SMNVEV (reference sequence).

The rearrangement joins TRBV11-2 to TRBJ1-4; 7 positions agree with TRBD1. J gave up 10 bases and V 5 bases, and 13 bases lay outside the gene matches. The germline V gene has CDR1 SGHAT and CDR2 FQNNGV. The CDR3 runs to 15 residues. The chain's CDR3 is CASSRKSPPGGKLFF. CDR3 DNA: TGTGCCAGCAGCCGAAAATCGCCGCCAGGGGGAAAACTGTTTTTT.

J is TRBJ2-7 and V is TRBV9; 8 bases are a match to TRBD2. The CDR3 is 12 residues long. V was clipped by 4 bases and J by 7 bases; unmatched bases: 4. The V gene's germline CDR1 is SGDLS and CDR2 YYNGEE. The CDR3 sequence: CASSLSGREQYF. In nucleotides, the CDR3 is TGTGCCAGCAGCCTCAGCGGGAGAGAGCAGTACTTC. The complete variable domain, with remaining parts taken from reference TRBV9 and TRBJ2-7, reads DSGVTQTPKHLITATGQRVTLRCSPRSGDLSVYWYQQSLDQGLQFLIQYYNGEERAKGNILERFSAQQFPDLHSELNLSSLELGDSALYFCASSLSGREQYFGPGTRLTVT.

The J gene is TRBJ1-1, the V gene TRBV25-1, with TRBD1 as a possible D gene (6 bases). V shed 8 bases and J shed 3 bases, with 25 bases lying between them. CDR1 is MGHDK, CDR2 SYGVNS, per germline. The CDR3 sequence is 17 residues long. CDR3 sequence reads: CASRPLQGEGWDTEAFF. CDR3 bases: TGTGCCAGCCGTCCCTTACAGGGAGAGGGCTGGGACACTGAAGCTTTCTTT.

With respect to this clone: This sample includes further DNA sequences coding for the same CDR3. The chain is built from TRBV7-9 and TRBJ1-2, with D uncertain. V was cut by 1 base and J by 1 base, with 7 bases left in between. CDR1 is SEHNR and CDR2 is FQNEAQ in the germline V gene (reference sequence). CDR3 length: 14 amino acids. In nucleotides, the CDR3 is TGTGCCAGCAGCTTAGTTGGCAGTAACTATGGCTACACCTTC. Its translation is CASSLVGSNYGYTF.

V gene TRBV6-5 combines with J gene TRBJ2-3; D gene unclear. V lost 2 bases and J 9 bases, leaving 6 bases between the germline ends. The length of the CDR3 is 11 residues. CDR1 MNHEY and CDR2 SVGAGI come from the germline V gene. The CDR3 here is CASSYPPTQYF. CDR3 DNA: TGTGCCAGCAGTTACCCTCCCACGCAGTATTTT.

The chain employs TRBV7-9 and TRBJ2-5; 7 bases line up with TRBD1. In germline, CDR1 is SEHNR, CDR2 FQNEAQ (reference sequence). The CDR3 contains 15 residues. With 4 bases clipped from V and 4 bases from J, the junction kept 9 bases outside the gene matches. CDR3 in amino acids: CASSSLLRQGETQYF. CDR3 DNA sequence: TGTGCCAGCAGCTCCCTCTTGCGACAGGGAGAGACCCAGTACTTC.

The chain combines TRBV7-2 with TRBJ1-2, with 9 bases aligning to TRBD1. Trimming removed 6 bases from V and 7 bases from J; junction bases left unmatched: 6. Germline V lookup: CDR1 SGHTA, CDR2 FQGNSA. There are 13 residues in the CDR3. CDR3 nucleotide sequence: TGTGCCAGCAGGACGGGACAGGGAAGTGGCTACACCTTC. Its protein product is CASRTGQGSGYTF. The variable domain in full, completed from reference TRBV7-2 and TRBJ1-2, reads GAGVSQSPSNKVTEKGKDVELRCDPISGHTALYWYRQSLGQGLEFLIYFQGNSAPDKSGLPSDRFSAERTGGSVSTLTIQRTQQEDSAVYLCASRTGQGSGYTFGSGTRLTVV.

The V gene is TRBV7-7, the J gene TRBJ2-7; D might be TRBD2 (5 bases). V dropped 2 bases and J dropped 11 bases, with 25 bases sitting between them. CDR3 length: 16 amino acids. Germline V CDR1 and CDR2: SSHAT, FNYEAQ (reference sequence). In DNA form, the CDR3 reads TGTGCCAGCAGCTTATTATCGGGATCAAGGCCGGTGGGAAAGTACTTC. Encoded protein: CASSLLSGSRPVGKYF.

This clone appeared a single time. This chain joins TRBV4-2 and TRBJ2-5; 11 nucleotides match TRBD2. CDR1 and CDR2 from the germline V gene are LGHNA and YNFKEQ. The CDR3 contains 16 residues. Losses at the gene ends were 1 base for V and 1 base for J; bases not matched to a gene: 2. The DNA for the CDR3 is TGTGCCAGCAGCCAAGTAGCGGGGGGGCTCCAAGAGACCCAGTACTTC. Translating gives CASSQVAGGLQETQYF.

This clone was picked up a small number of times. This chain's CDR3 is CARQISAFTGELFF. Here the CDR3 DNA reads TGCGCCAGACAAATTAGCGCCTTCACCGGGGAGCTGTTTTTT. V and J are TRBV23-1 and TRBJ2-2; TRBD2 is a possible D gene (5 bases). TRBV23-1 is reported as an ORF; its role is uncertain. The V gene lost 9 bases and the J gene lost 4 bases, with 15 bases spanning the gap. The length of the CDR3 is 14 residues.

The rearrangement uses TRBV6-1 and TRBJ1-2, with D possibly TRBD1 on 5 matching bases. The germline gives CDR1 MNHNS, CDR2 SASEGT. Trimming cost V 3 bases and J 3 bases, with 8 bases left between them. The CDR3 covers 13 residues. CDR3 coding DNA: TGTGCCAGCAGTGATGGACAACACTATGGCTACACCTTC. Translation: CASSDGQHYGYTF.